This TCR beta chain stems from a study of cytomegalovirus exposure and HLA in healthy donors listed by TCRdb under 2017. In the study overall: The roughly 670 repertoires of the first cohort and the 120 validation repertoires were produced on the same platform, according to a later analysis. The study was designed to test whether signatures of past pathogen exposure could be identified by cataloging public T cell receptors. Along with the roughly 710-subject first cohort, a separate validation cohort of approximately 110 different subjects was used. To predict cytomegalovirus infection status, the study combined high-throughput TCR immunosequencing, statistical association of individual TCRs with disease status, and machine learning.

The library was generated by the immunoSEQ multiplex PCR assay. The source study handled its data this way. A statistical classification framework was developed to diagnose cytomegalovirus status using the catalog of TCR beta chain sequences. Drawn from immuneACCESS, this table holds only the in-frame rearrangements with V and J called that TCRdb kept. Clones are partly lost; checked studies trace under half to an unresolved V gene and leave the rest unexplained. V, J and clone size reflect that table, while D and trimming were determined from the DNA. The sample records 150,000 to 200,000 clones, 81% of which are singletons. 1% to 1.5% of the sample is held by the ten biggest clonotypes. Measured from the cysteine to the phenylalanine, the CDR3 is 14 residues long. Kept here is only the CDR3 DNA, which spans 42 bases and is read in frame from base 1. V and J lose 3 bases and 2 bases, and a span of 14 bases separates them. CDR1 GTSNPN and CDR2 SVGIG are derived from the germline V gene (reference sequence).

This clone has only one observation. It lacks a known antigen. Qualities for individual bases were not recorded, and no much larger clone is one base off. Findings and caveats that apply to the study as a whole: A few of the identified cytomegalovirus-associated TCR beta chains were confirmed in vitro to be specific for cytomegalovirus antigens. In a later analysis, TCRs clustered in the first cohort were found to also tend to co-occur in the 130 or so validation repertoires, with 85% to 95% of cluster scores above 0. It was suggested by the authors that the approach could potentially be generalized to other disease states and immunological phenotypes. A total of 150 or so TCR beta chains were listed by the study as associated with cytomegalovirus. The classifier was reported to diagnose cytomegalovirus status with high specificity and sensitivity in both the original cohort and the validation cohort. Across donors, most TCR sequences were observed very rarely, whereas some public TCRs were present in many individuals. All 120 or so repertoires were used to score co-occurrence in the validation cohort in a later analysis, because that analysis had no HLA typing for the cohort.

Donors formed part of the validation cohort, which comprised 120 subjects and was distinct from the first cohort of under 800 subjects. The V gene is TRBV30 and the J gene is TRBJ2-7; the D gene is perhaps TRBD2, on 6 matching bases. This TCR was sampled from a woman aged 25 to 39 in good health and CMV-seronegative. Sample: PBMCs. The CDR3 sequence is CAWRGREPPYEQYF. DNA sequence: TGTGCCTGGAGGGGCCGGGAGCCTCCCTACGAGCAGTACTTC.